This T cell receptor beta chain was retrieved from a study of T cell responses to AZD1222 COVID-19 vaccine (dated by TCRdb to the early 2020s). About the full investigation: TCR sequencing covered fewer than 250 trial participants: 200 to 210 given two doses of AZD1222 and some 25 given two doses of MenACWY control vaccine. Enrollment into the trials was organized by age into subgroups of 18-55, 56-69 and 70-plus years, and those subgroups contained approximately 150, 30 and 60 TCR-sequenced participants, respectively.

Deletion took 1 base off V and 0 bases off J, with a span of 12 bases between the germline ends. From the germline V gene (reference sequence), CDR1 is SEHNR and CDR2 is FQNEAQ. Counted from cysteine to phenylalanine, this CDR3 has 16 amino acids. CDR3 DNA only is kept here, 48 bases in frame from base 1. Sample time point, as interpreted from the label and publication: about 28 days (+/-7) after the second vaccine dose. AZD1222 recipients with second doses at about 4 weeks or about 12 weeks were pooled, because spike-specific TCR depth and breadth did not differ between schedules. Vaccinee samples were obtained from the UK trials COV001 and COV002, which included a single-blind randomized controlled phase 2/3 trial of AZD1222 (ChAdOx1 nCoV-19) in healthy adults. Trial participant PBMC samples were collected at day 0 and day 28 after the second dose for TCRbeta chain sequencing. Overall study results and their limits: Participants were mostly white British, with more females than males. The authors suggested clonal diversity may have been underestimated. The 56-69-year group was small, and its depth increase did not reach significance, likely because of low power. Because no samples from the day 14 peak response were available, repertoires could be characterized only after the peak T cell response. A significant rise in spike-specific TCR breadth and depth was observed after two AZD1222 doses relative to day 0 and relative to MenACWY recipients. Reportedly, almost half of the unique spike-specific TCRs recognized epitopes lying outside the regions that are mutated in the B.1.351 and B.1.1.7 variants. Vaccine-associated CD4 TCRs spanned the whole spike protein, with dominant responses in regions 160-218 and 743-854. Only five or six AZD1222 recipients were SARS-CoV-2 seropositive at baseline, limiting conclusions about previously exposed vaccinees.

To note about this clone: The antigen it binds to is not known. Base qualities were left out, and no much larger clone turns up one base away.

The CDR3 regions of human TCRbeta chains were analyzed by immunosequencing. Per the original workflow: TCRs in the repertoires were matched against a reference library of SARS-CoV-2-specific TCRs that had been generated with the MIRA antigen-specificity platform. Breadth meant the fraction of unique TCRs that were SARS-CoV-2-associated, whereas depth meant the fraction of total T cells that were SARS-CoV-2-associated. Each spike-specific TCR was assigned to its reactive spike region and to a CD4 or CD8 class using the MIRA data. Log10-transformed breadth and depth values were compared by one-way ANOVA with Sidak's multiple comparisons tests. The table was pulled from immuneACCESS by TCRdb, which kept in-frame rearrangements only. Such tables lose some clones; where checked, under half of the loss comes from unresolved V genes, and the rest has no known cause. That table supplies the V and J calls and clone size; D and trimming were determined from the DNA. The table for this sample lists more than 120,000 clones; about 90% of them were counted only once. In total, the top ten clones hold less than 9.5% of the sample.

Recombination joined TRBV7-9 with TRBJ1-1, with no reliable assignment of the D segment. This clonotype originated in an adult who received the AZD1222 COVID-19 vaccine. The sequencing here drew on peripheral blood, taken 28 days after the second AZD1222 dose. The DNA sequence is TGTGCCAGCAGCTTAGACGACCGCATGTTGAACACTGAAGCTTTCTTT. The resulting protein is CASSLDDRMLNTEAFF.